The rows below give T cell receptor beta chains drawn from one sample of a study of identical twins. TCRdb processed the 5' RACE reads anew with MiXCR; each CDR3 protein has one entry. This table has hundreds of thousands of distinct CDR3 sequences, approximately 6% appearing once. Input material: naive T cells sorted from blood. The receptors here all came from a man younger than 30 in good health. Both conserved end residues are part of each CDR3. A D gene is named only where the DNA matches it firmly. The size field is filled for only some rows; it gives once, few, many or a size class.

d_call	clone_size	v_call	j_call	cdr3_aa	cdr3_nt
TRBD2	many	TRBV5-6	TRBJ2-1	CASSFSGSPYNEQFF	TGTGCCAGCAGCTTTAGCGGGAGTCCGTACAATGAGCAGTTCTTC
TRBD1	few	TRBV7-3	TRBJ2-6	CASSPKTGTVDPGANVLTF	TGTGCCAGCAGCCCGAAAACCGGGACAGTCGACCCTGGGGCCAACGTCCTGACTTTC
TRBD1	NA	TRBV5-5	TRBJ1-4	CASSPSDRGLEKLFF	TGTGCCAGCAGCCCTTCGGACAGGGGACTAGAAAAACTGTTTTTT
TRBD2	many	TRBV29-1	TRBJ2-1	CSVVGGRFTRTYNEQFF	TGCAGCGTTGTCGGGGGGAGGTTTACGCGGACCTACAATGAGCAGTTCTTC
NA	many	TRBV6-5	TRBJ2-5	CASSYRYQETQYF	TGTGCCAGCAGTTACCGGTATCAAGAGACCCAGTACTTC
TRBD2	many	TRBV10-3	TRBJ2-3	CAIRSTGTNLAQYF	TGTGCCATCAGATCTACCGGGACTAACTTGGCGCAGTATTTT
TRBD2	many	TRBV9	TRBJ2-1	CASSVGLAGDPEQFF	TGTGCCAGCAGCGTAGGCTTAGCGGGAGACCCTGAGCAGTTCTTC
TRBD2	NA	TRBV11-2	TRBJ2-4	CASSSGLAGEWPKNIQYF	TGTGCCAGCAGCTCGGGACTAGCGGGAGAATGGCCCAAAAACATTCAGTACTTC
NA	many	TRBV20-1	TRBJ2-3	CSADAATDTQYF	TGCAGTGCAGACGCGGCGACAGATACGCAGTATTTT
NA	NA	TRBV7-6	TRBJ2-2	CASIPRGPVNTGELFF	TGTGCCAGCATACCGCGTGGCCCGGTTAACACCGGGGAGCTGTTTTTT
NA	NA	TRBV27	TRBJ2-1	CASSLFLTSIYNEQFF	TGTGCCAGCAGTTTATTCCTCACTAGCATATACAATGAGCAGTTCTTC
NA	many	TRBV6-1	TRBJ2-5	CASSPSTQETQYF	TGTGCCAGCTCCCCTTCGACCCAAGAGACCCAGTACTTC
TRBD1	NA	TRBV20-1	TRBJ2-5	CSARDRVLETQYF	TGCAGTGCTAGGGACAGGGTTTTGGAGACCCAGTACTTC
NA	few	TRBV14	TRBJ2-7	CASSQVAGLEQYF	TGTGCCAGCAGCCAAGTCGCGGGACTCGAGCAGTACTTC
NA	few	TRBV20-1	TRBJ1-6	CSARVEFRGDSPLHF	TGCAGTGCTAGAGTAGAATTTCGGGGCGATTCACCCCTCCACTTT
NA	few	TRBV6-4	TRBJ2-1	CASSPGARVWGRTYYNEQFF	TGTGCCAGCTCCCCAGGGGCCAGGGTATGGGGAAGAACCTACTACAATGAGCAGTTCTTC
NA	NA	TRBV7-9	TRBJ1-6	CASSLGGPDLSSPLHF	TGTGCCAGCAGCTTAGGGGGCCCCGACTTATCTTCACCCCTCCACTTT
NA	many	TRBV12-3/TRBV12-4	TRBJ2-5	CASSLGGVGTQYF	TGTGCCAGCAGTTTAGGAGGAGTCGGGACCCAGTACTTC
TRBD2	many	TRBV20-1	TRBJ2-3	CSATPLAGVPDTQYF	TGCAGTGCCACACCACTAGCGGGAGTCCCAGATACGCAGTATTTT
NA	few	TRBV5-1	TRBJ2-7	CASHSAGSSYEQYF	TGCGCCAGTCATTCGGCGGGGAGCTCCTACGAGCAGTACTTC
TRBD2	few	TRBV7-6	TRBJ2-3	CASSLTGGEGNTQYF	TGTGCCAGCAGCTTAACGGGAGGGGAGGGAAATACGCAGTATTTT
NA	many	TRBV2	TRBJ2-2	CASSESGSTGELFF	TGTGCCAGCAGTGAGTCCGGGAGCACCGGGGAGCTGTTTTTT
NA	NA	TRBV7-9	TRBJ1-4	CASSSSRPTEKLFF	TGTGCCAGCAGTTCCAGTCGGCCGACTGAAAAACTGTTTTTT
NA	many	TRBV28	TRBJ2-1	CASSLLVEYNEQFF	TGTGCCAGCAGTTTATTGGTCGAATACAATGAGCAGTTCTTC
TRBD1	few	TRBV30	TRBJ1-3	CAWGTGSGNTIYF	TGTGCCTGGGGGACAGGCTCTGGAAACACCATATATTTT
TRBD1	many	TRBV5-1	TRBJ2-3	CASSLEGASTDTQYF	TGCGCCAGCAGCTTGGAGGGGGCGTCCACAGATACGCAGTATTTT
TRBD1	many	TRBV11-2	TRBJ2-4	CASSRTGTGLSYF	TGTGCCAGCAGCAGAACCGGGACAGGGTTATCGTACTTC
NA	NA	TRBV21-1	TRBJ1-5	CASSAGYGSNQPQHF	TGTGCCAGCAGCGCCGGGTACGGGAGCAATCAGCCCCAGCATTTT
NA	many	TRBV29-1	TRBJ1-5	CSVAQVNQPQHF	TGCAGCGTTGCGCAGGTCAATCAGCCCCAGCATTTT
TRBD2	many	TRBV9	TRBJ2-7	CASSGGLAGYEQYF	TGTGCCAGCAGCGGGGGACTAGCGGGATACGAGCAGTACTTC
NA	many	TRBV24-1	TRBJ2-3	CATSDPGTIGTQYF	TGTGCCACCAGTGACCCCGGGACAATAGGTACGCAGTATTTT
NA	few	TRBV18	TRBJ2-1	CASSPELVGVEQFF	TGTGCCAGCTCACCTGAGTTGGTCGGAGTTGAGCAGTTCTTC
NA	many	TRBV20-1	TRBJ2-5	CSARPWGLQETQYF	TGCAGTGCTAGACCATGGGGTCTCCAAGAGACCCAGTACTTC
NA	many	TRBV5-1	TRBJ1-1	CASSLVGSGVADEAFF	TGCGCCAGCAGCTTGGTGGGCAGCGGGGTTGCGGATGAAGCTTTCTTT
NA	many	TRBV7-3	TRBJ2-1	CASSSRQGSSYNEQFF	TGTGCCAGCAGCTCCCGGCAGGGCAGCTCCTACAATGAGCAGTTCTTC
NA	many	TRBV20-1	TRBJ2-1	CSARTGRSYNEQFF	TGCAGTGCTAGAACGGGACGCTCCTACAATGAGCAGTTCTTC
TRBD1	many	TRBV29-1	TRBJ2-3	CSVERTGVISTDTQYF	TGCAGCGTTGAGAGGACAGGTGTAATTAGCACAGATACGCAGTATTTT
NA	many	TRBV20-1	TRBJ2-2	CSAPEGRRTGELFF	TGCAGTGCCCCCGAGGGGCGCAGGACCGGGGAGCTGTTTTTT
NA	many	TRBV6-1	TRBJ2-3	CASSERGVDTQYF	TGTGCCAGCAGTGAACGGGGAGTAGATACGCAGTATTTT
NA	NA	TRBV5-1	TRBJ2-5	CASRALKETQYF	TGCGCCAGCAGAGCTTTAAAAGAGACCCAGTACTTC
TRBD2	many	TRBV20-1	TRBJ2-3	CSAGGLATDTQYF	TGCAGTGCTGGGGGACTAGCCACAGATACGCAGTATTTT
NA	many	TRBV7-8	TRBJ2-1	CASSLVQGRYNEQFF	TGTGCCAGCAGCTTAGTCCAGGGAAGGTACAATGAGCAGTTCTTC
NA	few	TRBV10-3	TRBJ2-5	CAISAGVEQETQYF	TGTGCCATCAGTGCCGGAGTGGAGCAAGAGACCCAGTACTTC
TRBD2	NA	TRBV20-1	TRBJ2-3	CSAGSGGEADTQYF	TGCAGTGCGGGGTCGGGAGGTGAGGCAGATACGCAGTATTTT
NA	NA	TRBV20-1	TRBJ2-2	CSAIERGGKNTGELFF	TGCAGTGCAATAGAGCGAGGGGGAAAAAACACCGGGGAGCTGTTTTTT
TRBD2	many	TRBV5-1	TRBJ2-3	CASSYGLEIDTQYF	TGCGCCAGCAGCTATGGACTAGAGATTGATACGCAGTATTTT
TRBD2	NA	TRBV30	TRBJ2-3	CAWARGLAGTDTQYF	TGTGCCTGGGCACGAGGACTAGCGGGGACAGATACGCAGTATTTT
TRBD2	NA	TRBV19	TRBJ2-5	CASSIGTSGSGETQYF	TGTGCCAGTAGTATCGGGACTAGCGGGAGTGGAGAGACCCAGTACTTC
NA	few	TRBV6-2/TRBV6-3	TRBJ2-3	CASSRDRNTQYF	TGTGCCAGCAGTAGGGACCGGAATACGCAGTATTTT
NA	many	TRBV5-1	TRBJ2-7	CASSRGGSYEQYF	TGCGCCAGCAGCCGAGGGGGTTCCTACGAGCAGTACTTC
TRBD2	many	TRBV12-3/TRBV12-4	TRBJ2-1	CASSFLGLGGNEQFF	TGTGCCAGCAGTTTTTTGGGACTAGGGGGTAATGAGCAGTTCTTC
NA	few	TRBV28	TRBJ2-5	CASSLFGGEETQYF	TGTGCCAGCAGTTTGTTCGGGGGCGAGGAGACCCAGTACTTC
NA	NA	TRBV25-1	TRBJ2-2	CASTRNGELFF	TGTGCCAGCACTAGGAACGGGGAGCTGTTTTTT
NA	NA	TRBV12-5	TRBJ2-3	CASGMGGTDTQYF	TGTGCTAGTGGGATGGGGGGCACAGATACGCAGTATTTT
NA	many	TRBV20-1	TRBJ2-1	CSARARTVYNEQFF	TGCAGTGCTAGAGCCCGGACTGTTTACAATGAGCAGTTCTTC
NA	many	TRBV29-1	TRBJ2-2	CSVQVATLGTGELFF	TGCAGCGTTCAGGTAGCGACCCTTGGGACCGGGGAGCTGTTTTTT
TRBD2	many	TRBV20-1	TRBJ2-7	CSATTSGLYEQYF	TGCAGTGCTACGACTAGCGGACTCTACGAGCAGTACTTC